Below are 3 T cell receptor beta chains sequenced from a single sample in a study of shared clonotypes between healthy human individuals. The method was immunoSEQ multiplex PCR; TCRdb's version includes in-frame clones alone and lacks a portion of them. The sample has some 1,400,000 clones, roughly 96% seen once. The source material was naive CD4+ T cells sorted from blood. Regarding subset: CD45RA+ positively selected. The receptors originated from a man aged 30 to 39 in good health.

This sequence joins TRBV2 and TRBJ2-2; TRBD1 aligns across 7 bases. The CDR3 length is 16 residues. V lost 5 bases to trimming and J lost 1 base; unmatched junction nucleotides: 7. Germline-derived CDR1 and CDR2 are SNHLY and FYNNEI. The chain's CDR3 is CASSKPGQVNTGELFF. Written as DNA, the CDR3 is TGTGCCAGCAGTAAACCCGGACAGGTGAACACCGGGGAGCTGTTTTTT. Filled out from reference TRBV2 and TRBJ2-2, the complete variable domain reads EPEVTQTPSHQVTQMGQEVILRCVPISNHLYFYWYRQILGQKVEFLVSFYNNEISEKSEIFDDQFSVERPDGSNFTLKIRSTKLEDSAMYFCASSKPGQVNTGELFFGEGSRLTVL.

This sequence joins TRBV29-1 and TRBJ2-2; 8 nucleotides align to TRBD1. Trimming cost V 6 bases and J 5 bases; bases outside gene matches: 5. Germline V gene lookup returns CDR1 SQVTM and CDR2 ANQGSEA. CDR3 length: 13 residues. The CDR3 protein is CSVTGEITGELFF. The CDR3 nucleotides are TGCAGCGTGACAGGGGAAATAACCGGGGAGCTGTTTTTT.

This chain's CDR3 is CASSLDGPPYNEQFF. CDR3 nucleotides: TGTGCCAGCAGCTTGGACGGTCCTCCCTACAATGAGCAGTTCTTC. This rearrangement joins TRBV7-3 to TRBJ2-1; D gene ambiguous. Germline loops: CDR1 SGHTA, CDR2 FQGTGA. V lost 3 bases and J lost 2, with 11 bases in between. CDR3 length: 15 residues.